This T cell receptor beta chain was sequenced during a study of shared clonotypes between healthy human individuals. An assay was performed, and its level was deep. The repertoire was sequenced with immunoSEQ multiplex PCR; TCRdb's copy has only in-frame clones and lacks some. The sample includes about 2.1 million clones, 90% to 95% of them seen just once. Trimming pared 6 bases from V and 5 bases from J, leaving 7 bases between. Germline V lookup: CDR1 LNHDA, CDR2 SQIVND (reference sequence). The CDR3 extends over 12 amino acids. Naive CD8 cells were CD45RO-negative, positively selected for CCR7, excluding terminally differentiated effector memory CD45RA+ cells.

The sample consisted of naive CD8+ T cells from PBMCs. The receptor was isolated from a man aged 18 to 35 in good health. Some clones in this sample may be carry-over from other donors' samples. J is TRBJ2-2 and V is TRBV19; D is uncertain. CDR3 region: CASSFHTGELFF. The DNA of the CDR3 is TGTGCCAGTAGCTTCCATACCGGGGAGCTGTTTTTT.